This TCR beta chain is from a study of cytomegalovirus exposure and HLA in healthy donors. The CDR3 is 13 amino acids. This PCR relied on a set of 60 Vbeta primers and 13 Jbeta primers. The repertoire was sequenced with immunoSEQ multiplex PCR; TCRdb's copy has only in-frame clones and lacks some. The table shows approximately 80,000 clones, with 72% occurring only once. Study results and caveats: In a later analysis, TCR association rates varied by HLA locus: DRB1 most, HLA-C fewest. When analyzed later, a missense DCLRE1C variant was found to be linked to TCR beta V- and J-gene trimming. Specificity for CMV antigens was confirmed in vitro for a few of the CMV-associated chains.

Details on this clone: Its specificity is not known.

The TCR originated in a woman aged 40 to 50 in good health and CMV-seropositive. The chain couples TRBV21-1 to TRBJ1-2; the DNA was not compared with TRBD1, the D call given in the table. TRBV21-1 is given as a pseudogene. The specimen sequenced was PBMCs. The CDR3 DNA is TGTGCCAGCAGCAATTTTCCCATCTATGGCTACACCTTC. Translation: CASSNFPIYGYTF.